One and the same sample provided the 13 T cell receptor beta chains below, sequenced in a study of shared clonotypes between healthy human individuals. The repertoire was sequenced with immunoSEQ multiplex PCR; TCRdb's copy has only in-frame clones and lacks some. Among more than 2,000,000 clones listed, 90% to 95% were seen once. Source material: naive CD4+ T cells from PBMCs. The sample's subset: CD45RA+ positively selected. These TCRs come from a man aged 18 to 30 in good health. Some clones in this sample may be carry-over from other donors' samples.

The chain is built from TRBV7-2 and TRBJ1-2; unclear D gene. Germline CDR1 is SGHTA and CDR2 is FQGNSA. V lost 2 bases and J 4 bases, leaving 8 bases between the germline ends. The CDR3 runs 13 residues. CDR3 protein: CASSLYLGYGYTF. The CDR3 DNA reads TGTGCCAGCAGCTTATATTTGGGCTATGGCTACACCTTC.

The gene calls are TRBV28 and TRBJ2-1; no clear D gene. V dropped 6 bases and J dropped 1 base, with 13 bases sitting between them. Germline V gene lookup returns CDR1 MDHEN and CDR2 SYDVKM. CDR3 size: 15 residues. CDR3 residues: CASSVSRLSYNEQFF. CDR3 nucleotides: TGTGCCAGCAGCGTCTCTAGGCTATCCTACAATGAGCAGTTCTTC.

This rearrangement joins TRBV5-1 to TRBJ2-5, with D unresolved. V gave up 4 bases and J gave up 8 bases, with 15 bases separating them. The CDR3 extends over 13 amino acids. The germline V gene has CDR1 SGHRS and CDR2 YFSETQ. CDR3 residues: CASSLAEKGTQYF. The CDR3, as DNA: TGCGCCAGCAGCCTGGCGGAAAAAGGAACCCAGTACTTC.

The V call is TRBV5-4, the J call TRBJ2-3; 7 bases fit TRBD1. The CDR3 length is 14 residues. With 2 bases clipped from V and 4 bases from J, the junction kept 4 bases outside the gene matches. Germline V CDR1 and CDR2: SGHNT, YYREEE (reference sequence). CDR3 sequence (DNA): TGTGCCAGCAGCTTCGACAGGGCATCAGATACGCAGTATTTT. Protein sequence: CASSFDRASDTQYF.

This clone was detected only a few times. V usage is TRBV30 and J usage is TRBJ1-4; 7 nucleotides match TRBD1. CDR1 is GTSNPN, CDR2 SVGIG, per germline (reference sequence). The V gene end was trimmed by 4 bases and the J gene end by 8 bases; junction bases not matched to a gene: 4. The CDR3 sequence is 12 residues long. CDR3 in amino acids: CAWNRGEEKLFF. The CDR3 DNA is TGTGCCTGGAACAGGGGCGAAGAAAAACTGTTTTTT.

This chain connects TRBV9 to TRBJ2-1; D tentatively fits TRBD1 or TRBD2 (5 bases each). V lost 0 bases to trimming and J lost 3 bases, with 7 bases between them. Per the germline V gene, CDR1 is SGDLS and CDR2 is YYNGEE. The CDR3 is 14 amino acids. The DNA for the CDR3 is TGTGCCAGCAGCGTAGGGGACCTCTACAATGAGCAGTTCTTC. This gives the protein CASSVGDLYNEQFF.

The V call is TRBV28, the J call TRBJ2-7, with 7 bases that match TRBD1. After removal of 3 bases from V and 2 bases from J, the junction contained 4 bases not matched to a gene. This CDR3 has 14 residues. The germline CDR1 and CDR2 sequences are MDHEN and SYDVKM. CDR3 coding DNA: TGTGCCAGCAGTTTCCCGGGACAGACCTACGAGCAGTACTTC. This translates into CASSFPGQTYEQYF.

The chain has TRBV7-8 and TRBJ2-7; TRBD2 matches at 10 bases. The germline V gene has CDR1 SGHVS and CDR2 FQNEAQ. J gave up 1 base and V 7 bases, and 7 bases lay outside the gene matches. There are 15 residues in the CDR3. CDR3 coding DNA: TGTGCCAGCATTCTACAGACTAGCGGGTCCTACGAGCAGTACTTC. Translated, it gives CASILQTSGSYEQYF.

The chain recombines TRBV7-8 with TRBJ1-3, with TRBD1 matching over 9 bases. The CDR3 length is 17 residues. CDR1 SGHVS and CDR2 FQNEAQ come from the germline V gene. After removal of 7 bases from V and 3 bases from J, the junction contained 13 bases not matched to a gene. The chain's CDR3 is CASTSPGQGSFGNTIYF. The CDR3 DNA reads TGTGCCAGCACGTCGCCGGGACAGGGATCCTTTGGAAACACCATATATTTT.

This sequence joins TRBV7-9 and TRBJ1-2; D is uncertain. Germline V gene data show CDR1 as SEHNR and CDR2 as FQNEAQ (reference sequence). The CDR3 loop spans 15 amino acids. Deletions cut 4 bases from V and 3 bases from J, with 15 bases between. Here the CDR3 reads CASSSTLQRDYGYTF. CDR3 nucleotides: TGTGCCAGCAGCTCGACTCTACAAAGGGACTATGGCTACACCTTC.

The chain combines TRBV2 with TRBJ2-7; no clear D gene. CDR3 length: 13 residues. Germline loops: CDR1 SNHLY, CDR2 FYNNEI. Trimming stripped 3 bases from V and 7 bases from J, with 13 bases between. The CDR3 DNA follows: TGTGCCAGCAGTGAGGCAAGAGGATCGGAGCAGTACTTC. Translated: CASSEARGSEQYF.

This chain connects TRBV5-1 to TRBJ2-7; 10 nucleotides match TRBD2. Germline CDR1 SGHRS, CDR2 YFSETQ. Trimming cost V 0 bases and J 1 base; bases outside gene matches: 7. This CDR3 contains 17 residues. The CDR3 is CASSLDSGRTLSYEQYF. The CDR3, as DNA: TGCGCCAGCAGCTTGGATAGCGGGAGGACCCTATCCTACGAGCAGTACTTC.

DNA of the CDR3: TGTGCCAGCAGAAATTGGACAGCTGGAAACACCATATATTTT. This sequence encodes CASRNWTAGNTIYF. This chain connects TRBV11-2 to TRBJ1-3, with D perhaps matching TRBD1 (6 bases). Germline CDR1 is SGHAT and CDR2 is FQNNGV. The CDR3 spans 14 residues. V lost 6 bases to trimming and J lost 2 bases, with 11 bases between them. The entire variable domain, with the rest obtained from reference TRBV11-2 and TRBJ1-3, is as follows: EAGVAQSPRYKIIEKRQSVAFWCNPISGHATLYWYQQILGQGPKLLIQFQNNGVVDDSQLPKDRFSAERLKGVDSTLKIQPAKLEDSAVYLCASRNWTAGNTIYFGEGSWLTVV.